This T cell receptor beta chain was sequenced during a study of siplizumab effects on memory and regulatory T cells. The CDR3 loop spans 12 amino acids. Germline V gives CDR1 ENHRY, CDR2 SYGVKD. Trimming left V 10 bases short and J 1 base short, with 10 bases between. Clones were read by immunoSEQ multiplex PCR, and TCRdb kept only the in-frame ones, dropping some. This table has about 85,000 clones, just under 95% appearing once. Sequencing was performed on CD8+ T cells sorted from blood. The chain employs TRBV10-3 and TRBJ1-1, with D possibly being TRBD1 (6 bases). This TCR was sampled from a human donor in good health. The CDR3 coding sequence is TGTGCCACACAGACAGGGAACACTGAAGCTTTCTTT. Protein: CATQTGNTEAFF.